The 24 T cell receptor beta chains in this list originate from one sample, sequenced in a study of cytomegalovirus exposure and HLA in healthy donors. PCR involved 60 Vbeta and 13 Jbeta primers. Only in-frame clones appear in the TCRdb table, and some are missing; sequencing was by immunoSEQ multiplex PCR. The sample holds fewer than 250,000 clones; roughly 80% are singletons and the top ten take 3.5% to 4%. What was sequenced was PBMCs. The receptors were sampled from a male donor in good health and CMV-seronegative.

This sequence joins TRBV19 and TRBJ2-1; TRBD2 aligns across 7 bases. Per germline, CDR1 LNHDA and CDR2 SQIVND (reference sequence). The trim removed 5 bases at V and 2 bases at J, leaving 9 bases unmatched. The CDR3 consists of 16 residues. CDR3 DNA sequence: TGTGCCAGTAGTGTCGCCGGGCGGGAGCCCTACAATGAGCAGTTCTTC. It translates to CASSVAGREPYNEQFF.

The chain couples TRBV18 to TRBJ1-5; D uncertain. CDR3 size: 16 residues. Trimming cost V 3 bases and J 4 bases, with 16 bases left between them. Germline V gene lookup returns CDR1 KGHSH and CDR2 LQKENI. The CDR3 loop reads CASSPTLRGGNQPQHF. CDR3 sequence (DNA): TGTGCCAGCTCACCCACGCTACGGGGAGGAAATCAGCCCCAGCATTTT.

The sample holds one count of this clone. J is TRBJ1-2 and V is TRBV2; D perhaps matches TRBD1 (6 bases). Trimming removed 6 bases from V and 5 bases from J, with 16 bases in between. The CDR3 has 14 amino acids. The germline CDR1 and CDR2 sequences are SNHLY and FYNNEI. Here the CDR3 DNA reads TGTGCCAGCAGGGGTTCCGGGACAAAATATGGCTACACCTTC. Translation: CASRGSGTKYGYTF.

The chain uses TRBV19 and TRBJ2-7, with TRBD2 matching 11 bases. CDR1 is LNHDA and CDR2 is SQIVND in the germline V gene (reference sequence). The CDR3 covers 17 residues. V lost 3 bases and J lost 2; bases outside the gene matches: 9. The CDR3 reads CASSIRLLAGGPYEQYF. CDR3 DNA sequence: TGTGCCAGTAGTATTCGTCTCCTAGCGGGAGGCCCCTACGAGCAGTACTTC.

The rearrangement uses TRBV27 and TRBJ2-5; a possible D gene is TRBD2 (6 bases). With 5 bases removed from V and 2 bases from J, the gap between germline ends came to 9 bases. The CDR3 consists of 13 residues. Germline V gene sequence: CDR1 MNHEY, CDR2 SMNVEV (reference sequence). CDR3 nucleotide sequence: TGTGCCAGCAGTGCGGGATATCAAGAGACCCAGTACTTC. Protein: CASSAGYQETQYF.

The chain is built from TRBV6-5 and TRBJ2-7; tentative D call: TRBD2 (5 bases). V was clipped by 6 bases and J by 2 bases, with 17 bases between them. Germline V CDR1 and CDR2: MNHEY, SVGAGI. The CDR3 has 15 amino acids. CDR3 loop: CASSPRGSVTYEQYF. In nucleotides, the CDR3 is TGTGCCAGCAGCCCCCGGGGTAGCGTAACCTACGAGCAGTACTTC.

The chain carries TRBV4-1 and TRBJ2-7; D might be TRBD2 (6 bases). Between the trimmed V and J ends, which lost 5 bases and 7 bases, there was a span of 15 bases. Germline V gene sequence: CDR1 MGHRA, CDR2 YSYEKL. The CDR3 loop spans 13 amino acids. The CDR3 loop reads CASSLTSSGEQYF. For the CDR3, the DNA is TGCGCCAGCAGCTTGACTAGTTCTGGGGAGCAGTACTTC.

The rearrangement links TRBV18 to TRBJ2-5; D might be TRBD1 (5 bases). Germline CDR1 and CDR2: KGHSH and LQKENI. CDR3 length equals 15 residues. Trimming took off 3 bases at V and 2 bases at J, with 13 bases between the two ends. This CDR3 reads CASSPNGARQETQYF. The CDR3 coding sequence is TGTGCCAGCTCACCGAATGGGGCCAGACAAGAGACCCAGTACTTC. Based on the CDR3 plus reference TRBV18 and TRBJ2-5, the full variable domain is NAGVMQNPRHLVRRRGQEARLRCSPMKGHSHVYWYRQLPEEGLKFMVYLQKENIIDESGMPKERFSAEFPKEGPSILRIQQVVRGDSAAYFCASSPNGARQETQYFGPGTRLLVL.

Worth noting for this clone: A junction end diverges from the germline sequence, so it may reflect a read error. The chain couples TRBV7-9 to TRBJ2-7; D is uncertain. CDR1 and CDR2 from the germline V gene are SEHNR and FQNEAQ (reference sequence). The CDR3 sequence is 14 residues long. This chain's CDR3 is CSSSFVAALSEQYF. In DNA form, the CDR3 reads TGTTCCAGCAGCTTCGTGGCGGCCCTTTCGGAGCAGTACTTC. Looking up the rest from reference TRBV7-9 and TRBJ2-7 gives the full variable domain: DTGVSQNPRHKITKRGQNVTFRCDPISEHNRLYWYRQTLGQGPEFLTYFQNEAQLEKSRLLSDRFSAERPKGSFSTLEIQRTEQGDSAMYLCSSSFVAALSEQYFGPGTRLTVT.

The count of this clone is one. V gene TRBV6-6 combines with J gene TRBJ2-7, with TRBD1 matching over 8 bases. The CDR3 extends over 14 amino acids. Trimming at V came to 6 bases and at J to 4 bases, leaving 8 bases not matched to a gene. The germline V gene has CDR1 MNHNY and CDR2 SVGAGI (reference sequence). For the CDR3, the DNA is TGTGCCAGCAGGACCGGGACAGGAATGTACGAGCAGTACTTC. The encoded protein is CASRTGTGMYEQYF.

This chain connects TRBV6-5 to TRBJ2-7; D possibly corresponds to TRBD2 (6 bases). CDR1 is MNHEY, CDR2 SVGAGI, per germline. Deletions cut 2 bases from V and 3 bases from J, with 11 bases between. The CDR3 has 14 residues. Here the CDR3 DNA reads TGTGCCAGCAGTTACGGCGGGACTCTCTACGAGCAGTACTTC. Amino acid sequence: CASSYGGTLYEQYF.

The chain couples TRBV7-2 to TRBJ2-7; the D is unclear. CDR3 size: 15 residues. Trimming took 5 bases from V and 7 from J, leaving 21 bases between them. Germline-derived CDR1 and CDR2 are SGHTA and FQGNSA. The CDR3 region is CASSPSRSQSGEQYF. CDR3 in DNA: TGTGCCAGCAGCCCCTCCCGTAGCCAGTCCGGGGAGCAGTACTTC. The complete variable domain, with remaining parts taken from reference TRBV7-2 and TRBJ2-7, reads GAGVSQSPSNKVTEKGKDVELRCDPISGHTALYWYRQSLGQGLEFLIYFQGNSAPDKSGLPSDRFSAERTGGSVSTLTIQRTQQEDSAVYLCASSPSRSQSGEQYFGPGTRLTVT.

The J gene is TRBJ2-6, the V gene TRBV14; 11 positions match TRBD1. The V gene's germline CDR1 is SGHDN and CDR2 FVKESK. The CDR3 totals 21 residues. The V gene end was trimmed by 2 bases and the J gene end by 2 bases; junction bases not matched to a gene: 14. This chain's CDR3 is CASSQPLGDRGFAAGANVLTF. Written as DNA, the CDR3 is TGTGCCAGCAGCCAACCCCTCGGGGACAGGGGGTTCGCGGCTGGGGCCAACGTCCTGACTTTC.

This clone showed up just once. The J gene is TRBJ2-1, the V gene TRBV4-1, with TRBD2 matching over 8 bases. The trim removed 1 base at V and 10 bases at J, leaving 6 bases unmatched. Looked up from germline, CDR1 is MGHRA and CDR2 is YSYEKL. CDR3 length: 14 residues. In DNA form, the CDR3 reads TGCGCCAGCAGCCAAGCGGGAGGGCCATGGGAGCAGTTCTTC. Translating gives CASSQAGGPWEQFF.

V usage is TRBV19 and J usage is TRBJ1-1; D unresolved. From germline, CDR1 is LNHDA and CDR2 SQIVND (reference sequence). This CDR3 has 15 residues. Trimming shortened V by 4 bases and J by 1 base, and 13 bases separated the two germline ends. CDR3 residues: CASSTQGRGNTEAFF. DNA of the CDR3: TGTGCCAGTAGTACCCAAGGACGGGGGAACACTGAAGCTTTCTTT.

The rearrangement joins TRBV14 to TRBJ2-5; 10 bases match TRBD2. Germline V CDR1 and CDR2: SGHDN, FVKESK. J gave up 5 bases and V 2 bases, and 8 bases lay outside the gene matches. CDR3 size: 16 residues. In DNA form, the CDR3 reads TGTGCCAGCAGCCAACGGGCTAGCGGGAGTGGGGAGACCCAGTACTTC. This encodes CASSQRASGSGETQYF.

This CDR3 is CSASSNTEAFF. Written as DNA, the CDR3 is TGCAGTGCTAGTTCAAACACTGAAGCTTTCTTT. The V gene is TRBV20-1, the J gene TRBJ1-1; no clear D. The CDR3 contains 11 residues. V was trimmed by 3 bases and J by 2 bases, leaving 4 bases between them. Germline-derived CDR1 and CDR2 are DFQATT and SNEGSKA (reference sequence).

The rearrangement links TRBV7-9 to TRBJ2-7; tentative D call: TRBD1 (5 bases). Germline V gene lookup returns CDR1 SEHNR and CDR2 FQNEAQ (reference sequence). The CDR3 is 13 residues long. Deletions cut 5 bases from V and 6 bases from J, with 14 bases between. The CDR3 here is CASSPGGQGEQYF. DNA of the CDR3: TGTGCCAGCAGCCCGGGTGGGCAGGGCGAGCAGTACTTC.

The CDR3: CSVRGQGYEQYF. The CDR3 region has the DNA TGCAGCGTTCGGGGACAGGGGTACGAGCAGTACTTC. The chain couples TRBV29-1 to TRBJ2-7, with TRBD1 identical over 10 bases. Germline V gene lookup returns CDR1 SQVTM and CDR2 ANQGSEA. Germline trimming cut 5 bases from V and 4 bases from J; bases unmatched to any gene: 2. The CDR3 sequence is 12 residues long.

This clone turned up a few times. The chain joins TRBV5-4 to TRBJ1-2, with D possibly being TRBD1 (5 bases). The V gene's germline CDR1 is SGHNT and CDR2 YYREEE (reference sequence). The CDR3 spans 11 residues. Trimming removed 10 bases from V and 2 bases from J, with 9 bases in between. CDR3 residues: CAAGGNYGYTF. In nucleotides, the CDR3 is TGTGCCGCGGGGGGGAACTATGGCTACACCTTC.

This chain's CDR3 is CAIRWDRGTGELFF. The DNA for the CDR3 is TGCGCCATCCGGTGGGACAGGGGCACCGGGGAGCTGTTTTTT. The chain joins TRBV10-2 to TRBJ2-2; 10 bases map to TRBD1. With 10 bases clipped from V and 4 bases from J, the junction kept 6 bases outside the gene matches. The CDR3 is 14 amino acids. Looked up from germline, CDR1 is WSHSY and CDR2 is SAAADI.

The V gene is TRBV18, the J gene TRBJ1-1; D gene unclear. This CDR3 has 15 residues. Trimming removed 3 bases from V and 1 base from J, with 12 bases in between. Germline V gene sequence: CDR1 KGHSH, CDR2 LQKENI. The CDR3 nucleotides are TGTGCCAGCTCACCTCCACGGGTGACGAACACTGAAGCTTTCTTT. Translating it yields CASSPPRVTNTEAFF.

As DNA, the CDR3 is TGTGCCAGCAGTGCCTCGACAGGGATATTCACCGGGGAGCTGTTTTTT. The encoded protein is CASSASTGIFTGELFF. The chain recombines TRBV27 with TRBJ2-2, with 7 bases matching TRBD1. This CDR3 spans 16 amino acids. Per the germline V gene, CDR1 is MNHEY and CDR2 is SMNVEV (reference sequence). V trimming: 5 bases; J trimming: 4 bases; junction bases outside the gene matches: 10.

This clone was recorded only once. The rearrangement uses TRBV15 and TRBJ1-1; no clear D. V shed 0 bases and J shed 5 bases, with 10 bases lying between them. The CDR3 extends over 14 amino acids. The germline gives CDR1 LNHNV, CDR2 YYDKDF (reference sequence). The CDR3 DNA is TGTGCCACCAGCAGAGATAGACTAGGGACTGAAGCTTTCTTT. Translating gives CATSRDRLGTEAFF. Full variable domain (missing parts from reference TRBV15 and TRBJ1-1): DAMVIQNPRYQVTQFGKPVTLSCSQTLNHNVMYWYQQKSSQAPKLLFHYYDKDFNNEADTPDNFQSRRPNTSFCFLDIRSPGLGDTAMYLCATSRDRLGTEAFFGQGTRLTVV.